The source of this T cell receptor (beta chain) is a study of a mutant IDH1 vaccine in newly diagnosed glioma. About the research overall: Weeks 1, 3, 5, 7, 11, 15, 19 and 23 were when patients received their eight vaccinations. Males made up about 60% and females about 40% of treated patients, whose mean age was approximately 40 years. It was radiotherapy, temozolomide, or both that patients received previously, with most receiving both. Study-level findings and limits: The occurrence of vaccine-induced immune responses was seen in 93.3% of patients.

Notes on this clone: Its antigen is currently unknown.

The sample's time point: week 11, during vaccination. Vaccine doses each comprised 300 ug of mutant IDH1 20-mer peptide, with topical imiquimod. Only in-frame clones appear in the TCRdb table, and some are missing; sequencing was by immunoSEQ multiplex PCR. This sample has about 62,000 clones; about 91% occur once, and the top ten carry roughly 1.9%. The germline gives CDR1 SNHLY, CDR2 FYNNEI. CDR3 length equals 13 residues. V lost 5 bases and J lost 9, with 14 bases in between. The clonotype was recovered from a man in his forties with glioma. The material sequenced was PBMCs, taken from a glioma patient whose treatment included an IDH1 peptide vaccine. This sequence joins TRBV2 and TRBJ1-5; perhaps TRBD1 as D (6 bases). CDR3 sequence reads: CASSKGGARPQHF. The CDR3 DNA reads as TGTGCCAGCAGTAAGGGGGGTGCCCGGCCCCAGCATTTT.